Listed here is a single T cell receptor beta chain. Its cognate antigen is unknown. This sample stems from a study of T cell responses to AZD1222 COVID-19 vaccine. V lost 7 bases to trimming and J lost 3 bases, with 7 bases between them. The germline CDR1 and CDR2 sequences are SNHLY and FYNNEI. This CDR3 region has 11 residues. Broader study findings: Baseline serology detected seropositivity in only a handful of AZD1222 recipients. White British donors predominated, females outnumbered males, and clonal diversity was possibly underestimated.

TCRdb's table, derived via immunoSEQ multiplex PCR, lists solely in-frame clones and lacks some. The sample lists around 120,000 clones, more than 85% occurring once. This specimen was peripheral blood, taken 28 days after the second AZD1222 dose. The J gene is TRBJ2-7, the V gene TRBV2, with unresolved D. This clonotype was obtained from an adult who received the AZD1222 COVID-19 vaccine. CDR3 protein: CASMRLYEQYF. DNA for the CDR3: TGTGCCAGCATGCGACTCTACGAGCAGTACTTC.